These 20 T cell receptor beta chains came from one sample sequenced in a study of T cell repertoires in cytomegalovirus infection. From the reads, TCRdb called clonotypes with MiXCR, one entry per CDR3 protein. The profile covers 600,000 to 800,000 distinct CDR3 sequences, with roughly 24% appearing a single time and 8% taken by the ten largest. Sequenced material: CD8+ T cells from PBMCs. The receptors shown here come from a human donor in good health (CMV status not recorded). Some clones in this sample may be carry-over from other donors' samples.

Points on this clonotype: This could be a read error, since a much larger clone is one nucleotide away. The chain is built from TRBV6-2 or TRBV6-3 and TRBJ2-7; D unresolved. The CDR3 has 10 amino acids. The germline V gene encodes CDR1 MNHEY and CDR2 SVGEGT. Trimming removed 8 bases from V and 3 bases from J, with 5 bases in between. The CDR3, as DNA: TGTGCCAGCGGGATCTACGAGCAGTACTTC. Translated: CASGIYEQYF.

In this sample, this clonotype turned up many times. The V and J genes are TRBV6-2 or TRBV6-3 and TRBJ1-5, with TRBD1 matching over 7 bases. The CDR3 totals 16 residues. Unmatched junction bases numbered 8, after V lost 6 bases and J lost 0 bases. Germline CDR1 and CDR2: MNHEY and SVGEGT. The CDR3 region is CASRDRDRASNQPQHF. In nucleotides, the CDR3 is TGTGCCAGCAGGGACCGAGACAGGGCTAGCAATCAGCCCCAGCATTTT.

This clonotype has ten or more counts. The V call is TRBV7-6, the J call TRBJ1-5; 7 nucleotides line up with TRBD1. The V gene end was trimmed by 4 bases and the J gene end by 0 bases; junction bases not matched to a gene: 12. From germline, CDR1 is SGHVS and CDR2 FNYEAQ. This CDR3 spans 18 amino acids. The chain's CDR3 is CASSSSQGLGRSNQPQHF. The CDR3 DNA is TGTGCCAGCAGCTCGTCACAGGGGCTCGGGCGTAGCAATCAGCCCCAGCATTTT.

V usage is TRBV4-1 and J usage is TRBJ2-1; 8 bases align to TRBD2. Germline V gives CDR1 MGHRA, CDR2 YSYEKL. The CDR3 length is 16 residues. The junction had 7 bases not matched to a gene; V was cut back by 0 bases and J by 6 bases. CDR3 sequence: CASSQEITGGLNEQFF. CDR3 nucleotides: TGCGCCAGCAGCCAAGAAATTACGGGGGGGCTCAATGAGCAGTTCTTC.

This clonotype was observed once. The J gene is TRBJ1-2, the V gene TRBV20-1; 9 positions match TRBD1. This CDR3 contains 15 residues. V gave up 6 bases and J gave up 6 bases; unmatched junction bases: 14. Germline CDR1 is DFQATT and CDR2 is SNEGSKA (reference sequence). The CDR3 here is CSAFFLTGGRNGYTF. CDR3 nucleotide sequence: TGCAGTGCCTTCTTTTTGACAGGGGGTCGAAATGGCTACACCTTC.

This clonotype appeared many times. The V gene is TRBV7-9, the J gene TRBJ2-1; 8 nucleotides line up with TRBD2. The CDR3 covers 17 residues. V lost 0 bases, J lost 4 bases, and 8 bases stayed unmatched. From germline, CDR1 is SEHNR and CDR2 FQNEAQ (reference sequence). The CDR3 here is CASSLAPYSGVYNEQFF. For the CDR3, the DNA is TGTGCCAGCAGCTTAGCCCCCTATAGCGGGGTTTACAATGAGCAGTTCTTC.

The rearrangement links TRBV6-2 or TRBV6-3 to TRBJ2-2, with TRBD1 as a possible D gene (5 bases). The CDR3 consists of 15 residues. Trimming shortened V by 6 bases and J by 0 bases, and 11 bases separated the two germline ends. The germline V gene encodes CDR1 MNHEY and CDR2 SVGEGT. This CDR3 reads CASSLDTPNTGELFF. The DNA of the CDR3 is TGTGCCAGCAGCTTGGACACACCGAACACCGGGGAGCTGTTTTTT.

Concerning this clonotype: A much bigger clone sits one base away, suggesting this may be a read error. The chain's CDR3 is CVSSANPPGQGNQPQHF. CDR3 in DNA: TGTGTCAGCAGCGCGAACCCCCCGGGACAGGGGAATCAGCCCCAGCATTTT. The J gene is TRBJ1-5, the V gene TRBV7-6; 10 bases are a match to TRBD1. This CDR3 has 17 residues. From germline, CDR1 is SGHVS and CDR2 FNYEAQ.

This clonotype showed up just a few times. V usage is TRBV20-1 and J usage is TRBJ2-5; 11 nucleotides match TRBD2. The J segment lost 1 base and the V segment lost 6 bases, leaving 13 bases of the junction unmatched. The CDR3 has 17 residues. CDR1 DFQATT and CDR2 SNEGSKA come from the germline V gene (reference sequence). CDR3 region: CSAAGDSSGGTQETQYF. CDR3 in DNA: TGCAGTGCCGCAGGCGACTCTAGCGGGGGGACCCAAGAGACCCAGTACTTC.

The chain has TRBV27 and TRBJ2-7; 7 nucleotides line up with TRBD1. CDR1 and CDR2 from the germline V gene are MNHEY and SMNVEV (reference sequence). V gave up 5 bases and J gave up 2 bases; unmatched junction bases: 9. There are 15 residues in the CDR3. The CDR3 sequence: CASSPSDRSTYEQYF. CDR3 nucleotide sequence: TGTGCCAGCAGTCCCTCGGACAGGTCAACCTACGAGCAGTACTTC.

About this clonotype: Just one base apart from a much larger clone, this may be a read error. The V and J genes are TRBV28 and TRBJ1-5; D gene uncertain. Per the germline V gene, CDR1 is MDHEN and CDR2 is SYDVKM. The CDR3 extends over 15 amino acids. Trimming took 3 bases from V and 4 from J, leaving 13 bases between them. The CDR3 here is CASSFFVGGNQPQHF. CDR3 in DNA: TGTGCCAGCAGTTTTTTTGTGGGCGGGAATCAGCCCCAGCATTTT.

The chain employs TRBV20-1 and TRBJ2-1; no clear D. CDR1 is DFQATT and CDR2 is SNEGSKA in the germline V gene (reference sequence). Trimming cost V 1 base and J 0 bases, with 10 bases left between them. The CDR3 covers 15 residues. The CDR3 nucleotides read TGCAGTGCTAGAGTGGCAGCCAGCTCCTACAATGAGCAGTTCTTC. It codes for CSARVAASSYNEQFF.

The J gene is TRBJ2-2, the V gene TRBV20-1, with TRBD2 identical over 7 bases. The CDR3 is made up of 12 amino acids. Per germline, CDR1 DFQATT and CDR2 SNEGSKA (reference sequence). Trimming cost V 4 bases and J 7 bases; bases outside gene matches: 3. The CDR3 DNA sequence: TGCAGTGCTAAGGCTAGCGGCGGGGAGCTGTTTTTT. Its protein product is CSAKASGGELFF.

The chain employs TRBV4-1 and TRBJ2-7; TRBD1 aligns across 7 bases. CDR3 size: 16 residues. Per germline, CDR1 MGHRA and CDR2 YSYEKL. The J segment lost 2 bases and the V segment lost 1 base, leaving 8 bases of the junction unmatched. The CDR3 region is CASSQGSGTVTYEQYF. CDR3 DNA sequence: TGCGCCAGCAGCCAAGGATCCGGGACAGTCACCTACGAGCAGTACTTC.

This clonotype has just a few counts. This chain joins TRBV20-1 and TRBJ1-6, with D perhaps TRBD1 (6 bases). CDR1 and CDR2 from the germline V gene are DFQATT and SNEGSKA (reference sequence). V was clipped by 0 bases and J by 10 bases, with 13 bases between them. CDR3 length equals 14 residues. The CDR3 nucleotides read TGCAGTGCTAGAGATACGGGACAAGGATCACCCCTCCACTTT. Protein: CSARDTGQGSPLHF.

This clonotype was seen only a few times. The chain is built from TRBV2 and TRBJ2-3, with 9 bases aligning to TRBD2. With 5 bases clipped from V and 3 bases from J, the junction kept 12 bases outside the gene matches. CDR3 size: 17 residues. The V gene's germline CDR1 is SNHLY and CDR2 FYNNEI. CDR3 residues: CASSRLAVPKKTDTQYF. The CDR3 region has the DNA TGTGCCAGCAGTCGACTAGCGGTGCCAAAAAAAACAGATACGCAGTATTTT.

This clonotype was found a few times. The gene calls are TRBV7-2 and TRBJ2-1; a possible D gene is TRBD2 (6 bases). The V gene's germline CDR1 is SGHTA and CDR2 FQGNSA. The germline V and J ends were trimmed by 2 bases and 12 bases, with 8 bases remaining between them. CDR3 size: 11 residues. CDR3 in DNA: TGTGCCAGCAGCTTACGGGGAGGGCAGTTCTTC. This codes for CASSLRGGQFF.

The rearrangement uses TRBV27 and TRBJ2-1; D ambiguous. Germline CDR1 reads MNHEY; CDR2 reads SMNVEV (reference sequence). Trimming shortened V by 5 bases and J by 6 bases, and 20 bases separated the two germline ends. The CDR3 spans 16 residues. The CDR3 DNA sequence: TGTGCCAGCAGTCCCCTGGCAGGTCCGCCACTCAATGAGCAGTTCTTC. Translated, it gives CASSPLAGPPLNEQFF.

This clonotype showed up just a few times. V usage is TRBV7-8 and J usage is TRBJ2-1, with 10 bases matching TRBD2. Germline V gene lookup returns CDR1 SGHVS and CDR2 FQNEAQ. The CDR3 contains 18 residues. J was trimmed by 3 bases and V by 6 bases; bases with no gene match: 14. In DNA, the CDR3 is TGTGCCAGCAGACGGGGCAGGGGGCCTAGCGGGGGCTACAATGAGCAGTTCTTC. Its protein is CASRRGRGPSGGYNEQFF.

This clonotype occurred once. This rearrangement joins TRBV7-9 to TRBJ1-1; 9 bases match TRBD1. The V gene's germline CDR1 is SEHNR and CDR2 FQNEAQ (reference sequence). The V segment lost 4 bases and the J segment 1 base; nucleotides outside the gene matches: 7. This CDR3 region has 16 residues. The CDR3 sequence: CASSSSWDRANTEAFF. The DNA of the CDR3 is TGTGCCAGCAGCTCCTCCTGGGACAGGGCGAACACTGAAGCTTTCTTT.